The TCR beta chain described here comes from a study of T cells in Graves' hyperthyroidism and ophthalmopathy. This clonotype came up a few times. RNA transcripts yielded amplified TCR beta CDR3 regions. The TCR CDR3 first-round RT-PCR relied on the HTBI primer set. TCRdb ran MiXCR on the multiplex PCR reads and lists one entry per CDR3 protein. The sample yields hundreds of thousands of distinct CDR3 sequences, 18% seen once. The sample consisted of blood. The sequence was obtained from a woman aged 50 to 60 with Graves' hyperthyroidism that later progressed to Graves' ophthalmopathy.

CDR3 loop: CASSSRDYPFYNEQFF. The CDR3 DNA is TGTGCCAGCAGTTCCCGGGACTACCCATTTTACAATGAGCAGTTCTTC. The chain is built from TRBV6-2 or TRBV6-3 and TRBJ2-1; 7 nucleotides line up with TRBD2. The CDR3 spans 16 residues. CDR1 is MNHEY and CDR2 is SVGEGT in the germline V gene. The trim removed 4 bases at V and 4 bases at J, leaving 10 bases unmatched.